The entry below describes one TCR beta chain. The sample belongs to a study of blood T cell repertoires in COVID-19. Study-level information: Both acute and convalescent COVID-19 samples were obtained from the United States, Italy and Spain. From T cells, B-cell-depleted T cells, or PBMCs came the material, which was cDNA or gDNA.

The protocol was immunoSEQ multiplex PCR, while the TCRdb copy is restricted to in-frame clones and leaves out a portion. The sample yields about 270,000 clones, around 90% seen once. CDR3 length: 24 amino acids. The TCR sequence derives from a man aged 40-49 years who had been exposed to COVID-19. J is TRBJ2-1 and V is TRBV21-1; TRBD2, as called in the table, went unchecked against the DNA. TRBV21-1 is annotated as a pseudogene. Sequenced sample: PBMCs or T cells enriched from blood (not recorded which). CDR3: CASSKLRLTLGTSGSGGRYNEQFF. The CDR3 region has the DNA TGTGCCAGCAGCAAATTGAGGCTTACGCTGGGGACTAGCGGGAGTGGTGGGCGCTACAATGAGCAGTTCTTC.